This passage covers 4 T cell receptor beta chains from one sample sequenced in a study of a mutant IDH1 vaccine in newly diagnosed glioma. Time point specified: baseline, week 1 (first vaccination visit). Stated treatment: pre-vaccination baseline after standard-of-care therapy. Generated by immunoSEQ multiplex PCR, the TCRdb table keeps only in-frame clones and is missing some. Of some 38,000 clones listed, more than 90% are singletons. The sample was PBMCs, taken from a glioma patient treated with radiotherapy, temozolomide or both. The receptors shown here come from a young man with glioma.

The chain links TRBV27 to TRBJ1-1, with 9 bases that match TRBD1. The CDR3 length is 14 residues. Germline trimming cut 7 bases from V and 0 bases from J; bases unmatched to any gene: 3. Germline CDR1 and CDR2: MNHEY and SMNVEV (reference sequence). CDR3 bases: TGTGCCAGCAATGGACAGGGGTTGAACACTGAAGCTTTCTTT. The encoded protein is CASNGQGLNTEAFF.

The V and J genes are TRBV20-1 and TRBJ1-1; D ambiguous. The CDR3 has 11 amino acids. Per the germline V gene, CDR1 is DFQATT and CDR2 is SNEGSKA (reference sequence). Trimming stripped 3 bases from V and 1 base from J, with 3 bases between. The chain's CDR3 is CSARKNTEAFF. The CDR3 DNA sequence: TGCAGTGCTAGGAAGAACACTGAAGCTTTCTTT.

The genes are TRBV5-5 and TRBJ1-1, with D maybe TRBD1 (6 bases). CDR1 SGHKS and CDR2 YYEKEE come from the germline V gene (reference sequence). V lost 1 base to trimming and J lost 3 bases, with 16 bases between them. The CDR3 loop spans 16 amino acids. The CDR3 coding sequence is TGTGCCAGCAGCTTGCAGTTGCGGGACACAGACACTGAAGCTTTCTTT. Its translation: CASSLQLRDTDTEAFF.

J is TRBJ2-7 and V is TRBV29-1, with D perhaps matching TRBD1 or TRBD2 (5 bases each). The V and J ends lost 2 bases and 3 bases respectively, with 14 bases between them. This CDR3 contains 14 residues. Germline V gene data show CDR1 as SQVTM and CDR2 as ANQGSEA. CDR3 coding DNA: TGCAGCGTTGAAAACCCGGGACCAGGCTACGAGCAGTACTTC. It codes for CSVENPGPGYEQYF.